A single sample is the source of the 19 T cell receptor beta chains below, sequenced in a study of T cells in Graves' hyperthyroidism and ophthalmopathy. Researchers amplified the TCR beta CDR3 regions from RNA transcripts. Researchers ran a first-round RT-PCR on the TCR CDR3 using the HTBI primer set. TCRdb re-called the multiplex PCR reads with MiXCR, one entry per CDR3 protein. The data contain a few hundred thousand distinct CDR3 sequences, 14% to 15% of them singletons. Sequencing used blood. These receptors all come from a woman aged 25 to 39 with Graves' hyperthyroidism.

This clonotype was seen a few times. This sequence joins TRBV30 and TRBJ2-7, with no clear D. The CDR3 runs to 13 residues. V lost 4 bases to trimming and J lost 2 bases, with 12 bases between them. Germline V gene data show CDR1 as GTSNPN and CDR2 as SVGIG (reference sequence). This CDR3 is CAWTKPKTYEQYF. CDR3 nucleotides: TGTGCCTGGACCAAGCCCAAGACCTACGAGCAGTACTTC. Supplemented by reference TRBV30 and TRBJ2-7, the full variable domain reads SQTIHQWPATLVQPVGSPLSLECTVEGTSNPNLYWYRQAAGRGLQLLFYSVGIGQISSEVPQNLSASRPQDRQFILSSKKLLLSDSGFYLCAWTKPKTYEQYFGPGTRLTVT.

This clonotype showed up just a few times. The V and J genes are TRBV20-1 and TRBJ2-7; a possible D gene is TRBD1 (6 bases). V shed 5 bases and J shed 2 bases, with 7 bases lying between them. Germline assignment: CDR1 DFQATT and CDR2 SNEGSKA (reference sequence). The CDR3 has 11 amino acids. This chain's CDR3 is CSAYRAYEQYF. CDR3 nucleotides: TGCAGTGCTTACAGGGCCTACGAGCAGTACTTC.

The chain employs TRBV7-2 and TRBJ2-2; TRBD2 matches at 9 bases. V dropped 7 bases and J dropped 2; count of bases not matched to a gene: 5. Germline V CDR1 and CDR2: SGHTA, FQGNSA. CDR3 length: 15 amino acids. CDR3: CASTPGLANTGELFF. CDR3 in DNA: TGTGCCAGCACCCCGGGACTAGCTAACACCGGGGAGCTGTTTTTT.

This clonotype has just a few counts. V gene TRBV20-1 combines with J gene TRBJ2-7, with D perhaps matching TRBD2 (5 bases). V lost 6 bases and J 3 bases, leaving 15 bases between the germline ends. The CDR3 loop spans 13 amino acids. CDR1 is DFQATT, CDR2 SNEGSKA, per germline (reference sequence). The DNA for the CDR3 is TGCAGTGCAGATGCGGGCTCCAGCTACGAGCAGTACTTC. It translates to CSADAGSSYEQYF.

This clonotype has at least ten counts. The V gene is TRBV20-1, the J gene TRBJ2-2; D is ambiguous. Trimming cost V 5 bases and J 1 base, with 11 bases left between them. The CDR3 is 14 amino acids. Germline V gene sequence: CDR1 DFQATT, CDR2 SNEGSKA (reference sequence). The CDR3 coding sequence is TGCAGTGCTCTACGACTGATGAACACCGGGGAGCTGTTTTTT. As protein: CSALRLMNTGELFF.

This clonotype has a count of ten or more. This chain links TRBV3-1 with TRBJ2-2; D gene uncertain. The V end was cut by 4 bases, the J end by 7 bases, with 7 bases between. The CDR3 contains 12 residues. The germline CDR1 and CDR2 sequences are LGHDT and YNNKEL (reference sequence). DNA of the CDR3: TGTGCCAGCAGCCCCCGGGTCGGGGAGCTGTTTTTT. The encoded protein is CASSPRVGELFF. The entire variable domain, with the rest obtained from reference TRBV3-1 and TRBJ2-2, is as follows: DTAVSQTPKYLVTQMGNDKSIKCEQNLGHDTMYWYKQDSKKFLKIMFSYNNKELIINETVPNRFSPKSPDKAHLNLHINSLELGDSAVYFCASSPRVGELFFGEGSRLTVL.

In regard to this clonotype: A much more abundant neighbour one base away suggests this may be a read error. The chain combines TRBV28 with TRBJ2-1, with TRBD2 as a possible D gene (5 bases). CDR3 length equals 11 residues. Trimming took 8 bases from V and 13 from J, leaving 15 bases between them. In germline, CDR1 is MDHEN, CDR2 SYDVKM. The CDR3 is CASGPRLFQFF. Here the CDR3 DNA reads TGTGCCAGCGGTCCCCGACTATTTCAGTTCTTC.

The chain is built from TRBV7-2 and TRBJ2-1; 13 bases are shared with TRBD2. V shed 0 bases, J shed 4 bases, and the junction held 0 bases outside the gene matches. The CDR3 extends over 16 amino acids. Germline CDR1 reads SGHTA; CDR2 reads FQGNSA. The CDR3 sequence: CASSLAGLAGYNEQFF. The CDR3 region has the DNA TGTGCCAGCAGCTTAGCGGGACTAGCGGGATACAATGAGCAGTTCTTC.

This clonotype was detected a few times. The chain couples TRBV4-1 to TRBJ2-2; TRBD1 aligns across 8 bases. Germline CDR1 is MGHRA and CDR2 is YSYEKL. With V trimmed by 4 bases and J by 6 bases, 10 bases remained unmatched. This CDR3 comprises 16 residues. CDR3 in amino acids: CASSPLGQGSPGELFF. The CDR3 DNA follows: TGCGCCAGCAGCCCGCTCGGACAGGGATCCCCCGGGGAGCTGTTTTTT.

This clonotype was counted at least ten times. The CDR3 DNA reads TGTGCCAGTAGTATGATCGAGAACACAGATACGCAGTATTTT. Amino acid sequence: CASSMIENTDTQYF. The chain joins TRBV19 to TRBJ2-3; D not certain. Germline loops: CDR1 LNHDA, CDR2 SQIVND (reference sequence). V lost 3 bases and J lost 2, with 9 bases in between. The CDR3 sequence is 14 residues long.

In its sample, this clonotype was seen many times. This chain connects TRBV30 to TRBJ2-5, with TRBD1 matching over 7 bases. The junction had 6 bases not matched to a gene; V was cut back by 2 bases and J by 9 bases. The germline gives CDR1 GTSNPN, CDR2 SVGIG (reference sequence). The CDR3 is 12 amino acids. The CDR3 sequence: CAWSPHQGAQYF. The CDR3 nucleotides are TGTGCCTGGAGTCCGCATCAGGGGGCCCAGTACTTC.

This clonotype was observed at least ten times. The chain joins TRBV28 to TRBJ1-6; perhaps TRBD1 as D (6 bases). CDR3 length equals 12 residues. Trimming took 8 bases from V and 6 from J, leaving 8 bases between them. The germline gives CDR1 MDHEN, CDR2 SYDVKM. The CDR3, as DNA: TGTGCCAGCGGGACACTTAATTCACCCCTCCACTTT. Translating gives CASGTLNSPLHF.

This chain links TRBV11-2 with TRBJ1-2, with D unresolved. Per germline, CDR1 SGHAT and CDR2 FQNNGV. Trimming left V 1 base short and J 1 base short, with 25 bases between. There are 20 residues in the CDR3. CDR3 amino acids: CASSLGTALTYTENNYGYTF. The CDR3 DNA reads as TGTGCCAGCAGCTTAGGAACAGCCCTGACATATACCGAAAATAACTATGGCTACACCTTC.

This clonotype has at least ten counts. The chain is built from TRBV2 and TRBJ2-7; D is uncertain. The CDR3 has 12 residues. Germline V gene lookup returns CDR1 SNHLY and CDR2 FYNNEI. V was clipped by 3 bases and J by 3 bases, with 6 bases between them. CDR3 region: CASSDTYYEQYF. DNA for the CDR3: TGTGCCAGCAGTGATACGTACTACGAGCAGTACTTC.

This chain connects TRBV10-3 to TRBJ1-3, with a weak D call TRBD1 (5 bases). This CDR3 comprises 12 residues. With 6 bases removed from V and 8 bases from J, the gap between germline ends came to 11 bases. Germline assignment: CDR1 ENHRY and CDR2 SYGVKD. In nucleotides, the CDR3 is TGTGCCATCAGAGGCGACAGTTACACCATATATTTT. Encoded protein: CAIRGDSYTIYF.

For this clonotype: A much larger clone differs from this one at a single base, so this may be a read error. The chain is built from TRBV28 and TRBJ1-5; the D is unclear. The CDR3 runs to 11 residues. V was clipped by 8 bases and J by 12 bases, with 14 bases between them. Germline V gene sequence: CDR1 MDHEN, CDR2 SYDVKM. CDR3: CASRVGVFQHF. DNA for the CDR3: TGTGCCAGCCGAGTGGGTGTGTTCCAGCATTTT.

This clonotype has more than one count but fewer than ten. The chain employs TRBV19 and TRBJ2-7; D gene unclear. Germline V CDR1 and CDR2: LNHDA, SQIVND (reference sequence). V lost 6 bases and J 3 bases, leaving 9 bases between the germline ends. This CDR3 contains 12 residues. The CDR3 is CASRGAFYEQYF. For the CDR3, the DNA is TGTGCCAGTAGGGGTGCGTTCTACGAGCAGTACTTC.

Only one count was recorded for this clonotype. CDR3 in amino acids: CASSTEPLGLAGDSLYYNEQFF. CDR3 DNA: TGTGCCAGCAGTACTGAACCCCTCGGACTAGCGGGAGATTCCCTCTACTACAATGAGCAGTTCTTC. This chain joins TRBV28 and TRBJ2-1; 13 positions match TRBD2. The length of the CDR3 is 22 residues. The V gene's germline CDR1 is MDHEN and CDR2 SYDVKM. Trimming removed 5 bases from V and 3 bases from J; junction bases left unmatched: 22.

The sample holds many counts of this clonotype. The CDR3 spells CASTLLEKETQYF. CDR3 sequence (DNA): TGTGCCAGCACCCTGCTAGAAAAAGAGACCCAGTACTTC. This chain links TRBV12-3 or TRBV12-4 with TRBJ2-5; D remains unclear. CDR3 length: 13 residues. Trimming cost V 7 bases and J 3 bases, with 12 bases left between them.